This entry describes one TCR beta chain. What it recognizes is unknown. Germline-derived CDR1 and CDR2 are DFQATT and SNEGSKA (reference sequence). The CDR3 consists of 11 residues. Whenever a sample was processed, at least 6 million PBMCs were isolated. No fewer than 5.5 micrograms of total RNA were isolated from every sample. The use of a sample-barcoded 5' primer and a J-beta primer mix characterized a second PCR of roughly 6 to 11 cycles. The authors tagged each cDNA molecule using a template-switch adaptor with 12 random nucleotides. TCRdb analysed the 5' RACE reads with MiXCR anew, one entry per CDR3 protein. The table records almost 1 million distinct CDR3 sequences, roughly 47% of them present only once. This specimen belongs to a study of blood T cells in healthy people across ages. Study conclusions and caveats: Relative to aged donors, long-lived donors carried more naive CD4+ cells and displayed higher diversity.

The receptor's source is an older woman in good health. The chain uses TRBV20-1 and TRBJ2-4; D gene uncertain. With the DNA end fitting TRBJ2-5 better, the J assignment may be wrong. The specimen was blood. The CDR3 here is CSAKYRETQYF. The CDR3, as DNA: TGCAGTGCTAAGTATCGGGAGACCCAGTACTTC.